The 24 T cell receptor beta chains below come from one sample, sequenced in a study of T cells in Graves' hyperthyroidism and ophthalmopathy. Using RNA transcripts as the source, TCR beta CDR3 regions were amplified. With the HTBI primer set, the TCR CDR3 went through a first round of RT-PCR. TCRdb reprocessed the multiplex PCR reads with MiXCR, giving one entry per CDR3 protein. Among over 350,000 distinct CDR3 sequences listed, about a fifth were seen once. The sequenced sample consisted of blood. These receptors all stem from a man aged 18 to 30 with Graves' ophthalmopathy.

The sample holds a few counts of this clonotype. The rearrangement joins TRBV5-1 to TRBJ1-1; a weak D match, TRBD1 (5 bases). V was shortened by 4 bases and J by 4 bases, with 14 bases between the two germline ends. The CDR3 has 14 residues. CDR1 SGHRS and CDR2 YFSETQ come from the germline V gene. DNA of the CDR3: TGCGCCAGCAGCCTGCGGGACCCAATCACTGAAGCTTTCTTT. Translation: CASSLRDPITEAFF. The entire variable domain, with the rest obtained from reference TRBV5-1 and TRBJ1-1, is as follows: KAGVTQTPRYLIKTRGQQVTLSCSPISGHRSVSWYQQTPGQGLQFLFEYFSETQRNKGNFPGRFSGRQFSNSRSEMNVSTLELGDSALYLCASSLRDPITEAFFGQGTRLTVV.

This clonotype was seen many times. The chain employs TRBV7-9 and TRBJ2-5; D not resolved. With 1 base removed from V and 10 bases from J, the gap between germline ends came to 7 bases. Germline values: CDR1 SEHNR, CDR2 FQNEAQ (reference sequence). The CDR3 spans 11 residues. DNA for the CDR3: TGTGCCAGCAGCTTAGTAGAGGACCAGTACTTC. Its protein is CASSLVEDQYF.

J is TRBJ2-7 and V is TRBV9; D call uncertain. CDR1 SGDLS and CDR2 YYNGEE come from the germline V gene. The V and J ends lost 5 bases and 5 bases respectively, with 11 bases between them. This CDR3 has 12 residues. The CDR3 DNA reads TGTGCCAGCAGGGGCGGTGGGGACGAGCAGTACTTC. This sequence encodes CASRGGGDEQYF.

This clonotype occurred many times. V and J are TRBV5-1 and TRBJ2-3, with a tentative D call TRBD1 (7 bases). Trimming took off 0 bases at V and 5 bases at J, with 10 bases between the two ends. Germline assignment: CDR1 SGHRS and CDR2 YFSETQ. This CDR3 has 14 residues. CDR3 sequence: CASSLVQGGDTQYF. The CDR3 coding sequence is TGCGCCAGCAGCTTGGTCCAGGGGGGAGATACGCAGTATTTT.

Of note for this clonotype: At one end the junction does not follow the germline gene, possibly because of a read error. The chain couples TRBV6-2 or TRBV6-3 to TRBJ2-1; tentatively, D is TRBD1 or TRBD2 (6 bases each). The CDR3 runs 14 residues. The germline V gene encodes CDR1 MNHEY and CDR2 SVGEGT. The CDR3 DNA follows: TGTGCCAACAGTTACGAGGGGGGATACAATGAGCAGTTCTTC. Its translation is CANSYEGGYNEQFF.

The V gene is TRBV7-2, the J gene TRBJ2-5; the match to TRBD2 covers 13 bases. Germline lookup yields CDR1 SGHTA and CDR2 FQGNSA. The CDR3 totals 17 residues. The ends lost 2 bases at V and 4 bases at J; junction bases unmatched: 7. CDR3 amino acids: CASSLSGTSGAGETQYF. The CDR3 DNA follows: TGTGCCAGCAGCTTAAGCGGGACTAGCGGGGCCGGAGAGACCCAGTACTTC.

The rearrangement joins TRBV20-1 to TRBJ2-1; 10 bases align to TRBD2. The V gene's germline CDR1 is DFQATT and CDR2 SNEGSKA (reference sequence). Unmatched junction bases numbered 4, after V lost 4 bases and J lost 4 bases. The CDR3 runs 14 residues. The CDR3 reads CSATSGSRYNEQFF. Written as DNA, the CDR3 is TGCAGTGCTACTAGCGGGAGCCGATACAATGAGCAGTTCTTC.

This clonotype has a count of ten or more. CDR3 nucleotides: TGTGCCAGCAGCCCACTATACGAGCAGTACTTC. The encoded protein is CASSPLYEQYF. The chain recombines TRBV11-2 with TRBJ2-7; D not certain. The CDR3 runs to 11 residues. CDR1 is SGHAT, CDR2 FQNNGV, per germline. Trimming cost V 5 bases and J 4 bases, with 6 bases left between them.

This clonotype has more than one count but fewer than ten. The CDR3 DNA reads TGCGCCAGCAGTGAAGCCTCACAGGCCCCTGTGAACACCGGGGAGCTGTTTTTT. Translation gives CASSEASQAPVNTGELFF. This chain connects TRBV10-2 to TRBJ2-2; perhaps TRBD1 as D (5 bases). This CDR3 has 18 amino acids. V lost 3 bases, J lost 1 base, and 18 bases lay in between. Germline-derived CDR1 and CDR2 are WSHSY and SAAADI.

Ten or more counts support this clonotype. This chain links TRBV10-3 with TRBJ1-1; TRBD1 agrees at 8 bases. CDR1 and CDR2 (germline): ENHRY, SYGVKD. The CDR3 is made up of 15 amino acids. V shed 3 bases and J 0 bases; nucleotides not matched to a gene: 3. CDR3 sequence reads: CAISDRGQVNTEAFF. The DNA for the CDR3 is TGTGCCATCAGTGACAGGGGGCAGGTGAACACTGAAGCTTTCTTT.

This clonotype was counted ten times or more. The chain uses TRBV7-9 and TRBJ2-1; 9 bases map to TRBD1. This CDR3 has 15 residues. The junction had 9 bases not matched to a gene; V was cut back by 6 bases and J by 6 bases. From germline, CDR1 is SEHNR and CDR2 FQNEAQ (reference sequence). In DNA, the CDR3 is TGTGCCAGCAGTTCCCCGGGACAGGGAGGCAATGAGCAGTTCTTC. This gives the protein CASSSPGQGGNEQFF.

There are many counts of this clonotype. The rearrangement uses TRBV11-3 and TRBJ2-7; 8 positions match TRBD1. Germline CDR1 and CDR2: SGHNT and YENEEA. V lost 5 bases to trimming and J lost 3 bases; unmatched junction nucleotides: 9. This CDR3 has 15 amino acids. The CDR3, as DNA: TGTGCCAGCAGCCCCGGTTGGACAGGGATCTACGAGCAGTACTTC. This encodes CASSPGWTGIYEQYF.

This clonotype was counted between two and nine times. The chain links TRBV13 to TRBJ1-3; 7 positions agree with TRBD1. This CDR3 spans 13 amino acids. V lost 7 bases, J lost 2 bases, and 2 bases stayed unmatched. Germline CDR1 reads PRHDT; CDR2 reads FYEKMQ (reference sequence). The CDR3 bases are TGTGCCAGCACCAGGGGGGCTGGAAACACCATATATTTT. Its protein is CASTRGAGNTIYF.

This chain links TRBV6-1 with TRBJ2-7, with D perhaps matching TRBD2 (5 bases). V lost 5 bases and J 6 bases, leaving 23 bases between the germline ends. Germline V CDR1 and CDR2: MNHNS, SASEGT. This CDR3 has 16 residues. The CDR3 nucleotides read TGTGCCAGCAGTCGATCGTTACTTCAGGAGGAGGCCGAGCAGTACTTC. Protein sequence: CASSRSLLQEEAEQYF.

This clonotype appeared many times. The chain has TRBV6-1 and TRBJ2-7; possibly TRBD2 for D (5 bases). This CDR3 is 14 amino acids long. Trimming shortened V by 5 bases and J by 2 bases, and 13 bases separated the two germline ends. The V gene's germline CDR1 is MNHNS and CDR2 SASEGT. This CDR3 reads CASSLEGTTYEQYF. CDR3 bases: TGTGCCAGCAGTCTAGAGGGCACTACCTACGAGCAGTACTTC.

This sequence joins TRBV6-1 and TRBJ2-7; D possibly corresponds to TRBD1 (6 bases). Deletions cut 2 bases from V and 0 bases from J, with 11 bases between. The germline V gene has CDR1 MNHNS and CDR2 SASEGT. The CDR3 has 15 amino acids. The CDR3 DNA follows: TGTGCCAGCAGTGAATTCCGGACAGTCTCCTACGAGCAGTACTTC. Its protein is CASSEFRTVSYEQYF.

This clonotype has a count of ten or more. The rearrangement uses TRBV27 and TRBJ1-5; D gene unclear. V lost 5 bases, J lost 2 bases, and 10 bases lay in between. Germline loops: CDR1 MNHEY, CDR2 SMNVEV (reference sequence). CDR3 length: 14 residues. The CDR3 here is CASSPLGGNQPQHF. CDR3 bases: TGTGCCAGCAGTCCCCTTGGGGGCAATCAGCCCCAGCATTTT.

This rearrangement joins TRBV19 to TRBJ1-5; D ambiguous. V was trimmed by 4 bases and J by 3 bases, leaving 19 bases between them. Germline CDR1 reads LNHDA; CDR2 reads SQIVND (reference sequence). CDR3 length: 17 amino acids. In DNA form, the CDR3 reads TGTGCCAGTAGTAAAGTTACGGGCTACCCCCACAATCAGCCCCAGCATTTT. Its protein product is CASSKVTGYPHNQPQHF. The whole variable domain, remainder taken from reference TRBV19 and TRBJ1-5, is DGGITQSPKYLFRKEGQNVTLSCEQNLNHDAMYWYRQDPGQGLRLIYYSQIVNDFQKGDIAEGYSVSREKKESFPLTVTSAQKNPTAFYLCASSKVTGYPHNQPQHFGDGTRLSIL.

The chain has TRBV27 and TRBJ2-7, with TRBD1 identical over 11 bases. V lost 5 bases, J lost 2 bases, and 8 bases stayed unmatched. This CDR3 comprises 16 residues. CDR1 is MNHEY, CDR2 SMNVEV, per germline (reference sequence). The CDR3 reads CASSSPGQGVPYEQYF. The CDR3 DNA is TGTGCCAGCAGTAGCCCGGGACAGGGGGTCCCCTACGAGCAGTACTTC.

This clonotype showed up just a few times. The J gene is TRBJ1-5, the V gene TRBV4-1; D gene ambiguous. Trimming left V 0 bases short and J 0 bases short, with 15 bases between. CDR1 is MGHRA, CDR2 YSYEKL, per germline. This CDR3 region has 18 residues. CDR3 coding DNA: TGCGCCAGCAGCCAAGATCCCCCTTACAGCGATAGCAATCAGCCCCAGCATTTT. Amino acids: CASSQDPPYSDSNQPQHF.

J is TRBJ2-3 and V is TRBV6-2 or TRBV6-3, with 9 bases that match TRBD2. V lost 8 bases, J lost 4 bases, and 4 bases stayed unmatched. The CDR3 consists of 13 residues. Germline V gene sequence: CDR1 MNHEY, CDR2 SVGEGT. DNA of the CDR3: TGTGCCAGCGAAGTAGCGGGGGCAGATACGCAGTATTTT. Translation gives CASEVAGADTQYF.

Remarks on this clonotype: A much larger clone lies a single base off, so this may be a read error. This chain links TRBV5-1 with TRBJ2-7; D unclear. The germline V and J ends were trimmed by 1 base and 0 bases, with 11 bases remaining between them. CDR3 length: 15 amino acids. Per the germline V gene, CDR1 is SGHRS and CDR2 is YFSETQ. The CDR3 spells CASSLRSAISYEQYF. In DNA, the CDR3 is TGCGCCAGCAGCTTGAGGTCAGCAATCTCCTACGAGCAGTACTTC.

This clonotype was detected ten times or more. The rearrangement links TRBV12-3 or TRBV12-4 to TRBJ2-3; D perhaps matches TRBD2 (7 bases). The CDR3 is 14 amino acids. Between the trimmed V and J ends, which lost 6 bases and 8 bases, there was a span of 18 bases. In nucleotides, the CDR3 is TGTGCCAGCAGACCTCAAGGGGGGGCGGGTACGCAGTATTTT. This encodes CASRPQGGAGTQYF.

This clonotype was detected ten times or more. The chain carries TRBV5-5 and TRBJ2-1, with 8 positions matching TRBD2. The J segment lost 3 bases and the V segment lost 4 bases, leaving 6 bases of the junction unmatched. The germline V gene encodes CDR1 SGHKS and CDR2 YYEKEE (reference sequence). The CDR3 length is 15 residues. The DNA for the CDR3 is TGTGCCAGCAGCCCCACCCGGGAGGGCTACAATGAGCAGTTCTTC. It is translated as CASSPTREGYNEQFF.